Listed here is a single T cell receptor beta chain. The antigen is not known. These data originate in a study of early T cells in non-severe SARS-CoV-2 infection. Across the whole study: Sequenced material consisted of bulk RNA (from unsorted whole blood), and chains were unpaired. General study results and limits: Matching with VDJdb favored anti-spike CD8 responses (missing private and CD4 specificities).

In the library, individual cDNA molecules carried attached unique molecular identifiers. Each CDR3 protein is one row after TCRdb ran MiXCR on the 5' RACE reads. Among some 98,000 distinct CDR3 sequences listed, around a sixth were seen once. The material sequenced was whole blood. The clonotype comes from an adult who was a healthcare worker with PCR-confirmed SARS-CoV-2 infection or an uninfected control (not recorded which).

CDR3 nucleotide sequence: TGTGCCAGCAGTCCTTATCGGGGCACAGAAAGCTACGAGCAGTACTTC. Translating it yields CASSPYRGTESYEQYF. The genes are TRBV25-1 and TRBJ2-7; D tentatively fits TRBD1 or TRBD2 (5 bases each). Germline V gene data show CDR1 as MGHDK and CDR2 as SYGVNS. Deletions cut 5 bases from V and 3 bases from J, with 20 bases between. This CDR3 has 16 amino acids.